The 20 T cell receptor beta chains reported below all come from one sample, sequenced in a study of T cell responses to AZD1222 COVID-19 vaccine. Libraries were prepared by immunoSEQ multiplex PCR; TCRdb keeps only in-frame clonotypes and omits some of them. The sample has 79,000 or so clones, approximately 90% seen once. This sample comprised peripheral blood, obtained 28 days after the second AZD1222 dose. The receptors here all came from an adult who received the AZD1222 COVID-19 vaccine.

The V call is TRBV7-5, the J call TRBJ2-7. TRBV7-5 is a pseudogene locus. The CDR3 length is 12 residues. The CDR3 sequence: CARSLGLYEQYV. In nucleotides, the CDR3 is TGTGCCAGAAGCTTAGGGCTATACGAGCAGTACGTC.

J is TRBJ2-7 and V is TRBV7-8; 12 bases agree with TRBD2. Trimming took 7 bases from V and 2 from J; bases not matched to a gene: 6. The germline gives CDR1 SGHVS, CDR2 FQNEAQ. The CDR3 totals 15 residues. The CDR3 reads CASTTTSGGAYEQYF. As DNA, the CDR3 is TGTGCCAGCACGACGACTAGCGGGGGAGCCTACGAGCAGTACTTC.

This sequence joins TRBV5-4 and TRBJ2-3; D may correspond to TRBD1 or TRBD2 (5 bases each). V dropped 4 bases and J dropped 2 bases, with 11 bases sitting between them. The length of the CDR3 is 14 residues. Germline V gives CDR1 SGHNT, CDR2 YYREEE (reference sequence). CDR3 amino acids: CASSLGDLTDTQYF. The DNA of the CDR3 is TGTGCCAGCAGCCTTGGGGACCTCACAGATACGCAGTATTTT. Variable domain in full (rest from reference TRBV5-4 and TRBJ2-3): ETGVTQSPTHLIKTRGQQVTLRCSSQSGHNTVSWYQQALGQGPQFIFQYYREEENGRGNFPPRFSGLQFPNYSSELNVNALELDDSALYLCASSLGDLTDTQYFGPGTRLTVL.

This chain uses TRBV6-8 with TRBJ2-2; 10 bases map to TRBD2. With 7 bases clipped from V and 2 bases from J, the junction kept 16 bases outside the gene matches. This CDR3 has 19 residues. Per germline, CDR1 MNHGY and CDR2 SAAAGT. CDR3 DNA: TGTGCCAGCACCACCGGGGAGCGGGGGGGCCTAGTTAACACCGGGGAGCTGTTTTTT. Protein: CASTTGERGGLVNTGELFF.

The J gene is TRBJ1-4, the V gene TRBV15, with D tentatively TRBD1 (6 bases). Germline CDR1 LNHNV, CDR2 YYDKDF (reference sequence). The V end lost 0 bases, the J end lost 4 bases, and 12 bases lay between the germline ends. The CDR3 loop spans 16 amino acids. In DNA form, the CDR3 reads TGTGCCACCAGCAGAGATAGGACAGCATATAATGAAAAACTGTTTTTT. This sequence encodes CATSRDRTAYNEKLFF. Filled out from reference TRBV15 and TRBJ1-4, the complete variable domain reads DAMVIQNPRYQVTQFGKPVTLSCSQTLNHNVMYWYQQKSSQAPKLLFHYYDKDFNNEADTPDNFQSRRPNTSFCFLDIRSPGLGDTAMYLCATSRDRTAYNEKLFFGSGTQLSVL.

V and J are TRBV19 and TRBJ2-5; maybe TRBD1 (6 bases). Trimming cost V 5 bases and J 2 bases, with 15 bases left between them. There are 15 residues in the CDR3. Germline loops: CDR1 LNHDA, CDR2 SQIVND (reference sequence). DNA for the CDR3: TGTGCCAGTAGTGATACAGGGACGTTACAAGAGACCCAGTACTTC. Its protein is CASSDTGTLQETQYF.

The chain carries TRBV6-5 and TRBJ2-5; D tentatively fits TRBD1 or TRBD2 (6 bases each). CDR1 and CDR2 from the germline V gene are MNHEY and SVGAGI. This CDR3 has 14 amino acids. V lost 0 bases to trimming and J lost 5 bases, with 10 bases between them. CDR3 residues: CASSYSRRGETQYF. CDR3 nucleotides: TGTGCCAGCAGTTACTCGAGGAGGGGGGAGACCCAGTACTTC.

V gene TRBV13 combines with J gene TRBJ2-2; D is uncertain. The V gene's germline CDR1 is PRHDT and CDR2 FYEKMQ (reference sequence). V was clipped by 8 bases and J by 6 bases, with 10 bases between them. The CDR3 totals 12 residues. The CDR3 region has the DNA TGTGCCAGCGTCGTAAGCCCCGGGGAGCTGTTTTTT. Translation gives CASVVSPGELFF.

This rearrangement joins TRBV5-1 to TRBJ2-6; 7 bases agree with TRBD1. Germline V gene lookup returns CDR1 SGHRS and CDR2 YFSETQ. With 0 bases clipped from V and 4 bases from J, the junction kept 13 bases outside the gene matches. The CDR3 runs 19 residues. The CDR3 is CASSLEGGRTGWGANVLTF. The CDR3 region has the DNA TGCGCCAGCAGCTTGGAAGGGGGCCGCACTGGCTGGGGGGCCAACGTCCTGACTTTC. Using reference TRBV5-1 and TRBJ2-6 for the parts outside the CDR3, the full variable domain is KAGVTQTPRYLIKTRGQQVTLSCSPISGHRSVSWYQQTPGQGLQFLFEYFSETQRNKGNFPGRFSGRQFSNSRSEMNVSTLELGDSALYLCASSLEGGRTGWGANVLTFGAGSRLTVL.

This clone showed up just a few times. This chain uses TRBV5-6 with TRBJ1-1; D is possibly TRBD1 (6 bases). The CDR3 totals 13 residues. The V end was cut by 3 bases, the J end by 3 bases, with 9 bases between. CDR1 is SGHDT, CDR2 YYEEEE, per germline. The CDR3 sequence: CASSSGTYTEAFF. In nucleotides, the CDR3 is TGTGCCAGCAGCTCCGGGACATACACTGAAGCTTTCTTT.

This clone has just one count. The rearrangement links TRBV6-4 to TRBJ2-1, with D tentatively TRBD1 (6 bases). Germline V gene data show CDR1 as MRHNA and CDR2 as SNTAGT. CDR3 length: 13 residues. Trimming cost V 5 bases and J 2 bases, with 7 bases left between them. CDR3 DNA: TGTGCCAGCAGTCAGGGGACCTACAATGAGCAGTTCTTC. This gives the protein CASSQGTYNEQFF.

The chain recombines TRBV2 with TRBJ2-5; 8 positions agree with TRBD2. Germline CDR1 is SNHLY and CDR2 is FYNNEI. V dropped 6 bases and J dropped 6; count of bases not matched to a gene: 6. The CDR3 runs 13 residues. CDR3 nucleotide sequence: TGTGCCAGCAGCGGCGGGGGGTTTAAGACCCAGTACTTC. It translates to CASSGGGFKTQYF.

The chain employs TRBV12-3 or TRBV12-4 and TRBJ1-6; D gene uncertain. The CDR3 has 13 amino acids. The V gene lost 5 bases and the J gene lost 6 bases, with 8 bases spanning the gap. This chain's CDR3 is CASSEDGNSPLHF. The CDR3 DNA reads as TGTGCCAGCAGTGAGGACGGTAATTCACCCCTCCACTTT.

This clone was seen only a few times. This rearrangement joins TRBV19 to TRBJ1-5; 8 positions match TRBD1. Trimming took 6 bases from V and 5 from J; bases not matched to a gene: 9. The CDR3 sequence is 15 residues long. CDR1 is LNHDA, CDR2 SQIVND, per germline (reference sequence). CDR3 bases: TGTGCCAGTAGACTGGACAGGGAGGGTGATCAGCCCCAGCATTTT. Protein sequence: CASRLDREGDQPQHF.

The CDR3 sequence: CASSQSEAGGPNEQFF. The CDR3 DNA reads as TGCGCCAGCAGCCAGTCGGAGGCGGGGGGGCCCAATGAGCAGTTCTTC. The J gene is TRBJ2-1, the V gene TRBV4-3, with TRBD2 identical over 9 bases. Germline V gives CDR1 LGHNA, CDR2 YSLEER. The CDR3 consists of 16 residues. V was clipped by 3 bases and J by 6 bases; unmatched bases: 9.

The V gene is TRBV9, the J gene TRBJ1-4; 10 bases align to TRBD1. The CDR3 runs to 15 residues. The V segment lost 4 bases and the J segment 3 bases; nucleotides outside the gene matches: 3. The V gene's germline CDR1 is SGDLS and CDR2 YYNGEE. In DNA, the CDR3 is TGTGCCAGCAGCAGGACAGGGGGGCCTAATGAAAAACTGTTTTTT. It specifies CASSRTGGPNEKLFF.

This chain connects TRBV6-1 to TRBJ1-5, with D perhaps TRBD1 (5 bases). The CDR3 runs to 15 residues. CDR1 is MNHNS, CDR2 SASEGT, per germline. Trimming shortened V by 0 bases and J by 4 bases, and 10 bases separated the two germline ends. The CDR3 nucleotides are TGTGCCAGCAGTGAAGCGCCGGGGGAAAATCAGCCCCAGCATTTT. Amino acid sequence: CASSEAPGENQPQHF.

The J gene is TRBJ2-7, the V gene TRBV24-1; D might be TRBD1 (6 bases). V lost 5 bases to trimming and J lost 3 bases, with 25 bases between them. Looked up from germline, CDR1 is KGHDR and CDR2 is SFDVKD. The length of the CDR3 is 18 residues. The CDR3 region is CATSAQLGPGEEFYEQYF. The CDR3 DNA reads TGTGCCACCAGTGCCCAGCTGGGTCCAGGGGAAGAATTCTACGAGCAGTACTTC.

V usage is TRBV9 and J usage is TRBJ1-2; D not certain. The V gene lost 2 bases and the J gene lost 2 bases, with 13 bases spanning the gap. From germline, CDR1 is SGDLS and CDR2 YYNGEE. The CDR3 has 15 amino acids. The CDR3 here is CASSVTGGSNYGYTF. The CDR3 coding sequence is TGTGCCAGCAGCGTTACGGGCGGGTCCAACTATGGCTACACCTTC.

The CDR3 coding sequence is TGTGCCAGCAGTTTCATGGACTCTGGGGCCAACGTCCTGACTTTC. This gives the protein CASSFMDSGANVLTF. This chain joins TRBV28 and TRBJ2-6, with D uncertain. The CDR3 totals 15 residues. Germline values: CDR1 MDHEN, CDR2 SYDVKM. Trimming shortened V by 3 bases and J by 0 bases, and 6 bases separated the two germline ends. The whole variable domain, remainder taken from reference TRBV28 and TRBJ2-6, is DVKVTQSSRYLVKRTGEKVFLECVQDMDHENMFWYRQDPGLGLRLIYFSYDVKMKEKGDIPEGYSVSREKKERFSLILESASTNQTSMYLCASSFMDSGANVLTFGAGSRLTVL.